These 30 T cell receptor beta chains were all obtained from the same sample, sequenced in a study of graft-versus-host responses after intestinal transplantation. These TCRs' antigens remain unknown. Only in-frame clones appear in the TCRdb table, and some are missing; sequencing was by immunoSEQ multiplex PCR. The sample lists about 120,000 clones; roughly 95% were seen once. The sequences come from unstimulated CD8+ T cells sorted from spleen or lymph node cells, collected before intestinal transplant. The receptors shown here come from a human donor who received an intestinal transplant.

This chain's CDR3 is CASSLSPGGTYNEQFF. The CDR3 nucleotides read TGTGCCAGCAGTTTATCCCCCGGGGGCACCTACAATGAGCAGTTCTTC. V is TRBV27 and J is TRBJ2-1, with D tentatively TRBD1 or TRBD2 (6 bases each). In germline, CDR1 is MNHEY, CDR2 SMNVEV (reference sequence). The CDR3 is 16 amino acids. The ends were cut back, 0 bases at V and 2 bases at J, with 11 bases in the middle.

The chain carries TRBV9 and TRBJ2-7; D is undetermined. Germline assignment: CDR1 SGDLS and CDR2 YYNGEE. The CDR3 is made up of 15 amino acids. The germline V and J ends were trimmed by 2 bases and 0 bases, with 12 bases remaining between them. In DNA form, the CDR3 reads TGTGCCAGCAGCGTGAACAGCGTGAGCTCCTACGAGCAGTACTTC. This gives the protein CASSVNSVSSYEQYF.

This chain uses TRBV5-1 with TRBJ2-1; 8 positions match TRBD1. Germline CDR1 and CDR2: SGHRS and YFSETQ. The length of the CDR3 is 17 residues. V lost 4 bases to trimming and J lost 6 bases; unmatched junction nucleotides: 15. The CDR3 bases are TGCGCCAGCAGCATGACACAGGGGGGCAATTATCCCAATGAGCAGTTCTTC. Encoded protein: CASSMTQGGNYPNEQFF.

The chain recombines TRBV6-5 with TRBJ2-5, with TRBD2 matching 7 bases. The CDR3 covers 14 residues. The V gene end was trimmed by 5 bases and the J gene end by 4 bases; junction bases not matched to a gene: 7. CDR1 is MNHEY, CDR2 SVGAGI, per germline. This CDR3 is CASSLADAGETQYF. DNA of the CDR3: TGTGCCAGCAGTCTAGCGGATGCGGGAGAGACCCAGTACTTC.

This chain connects TRBV30 to TRBJ2-7, with TRBD1 as a possible D gene (6 bases). From germline, CDR1 is GTSNPN and CDR2 SVGIG (reference sequence). The V end lost 1 base, the J end lost 0 bases, and 13 bases lay between the germline ends. This CDR3 has 15 amino acids. DNA of the CDR3: TGTGCCTGGAGTGCCACAGGGACCTACTCCTACGAGCAGTACTTC. Translation: CAWSATGTYSYEQYF.

The V gene is TRBV28, the J gene TRBJ1-3; the D gene is possibly TRBD1 (6 bases). CDR1 is MDHEN, CDR2 SYDVKM, per germline. The CDR3 sequence is 14 residues long. Trimming removed 2 bases from V and 2 bases from J, with 7 bases in between. CDR3: CASSLGGTGNTIYF. The CDR3 DNA sequence: TGTGCCAGCAGTTTAGGGGGCACTGGAAACACCATATATTTT.

The rearrangement uses TRBV28 and TRBJ1-5, with D maybe TRBD1 (5 bases). Trimming removed 7 bases from V and 3 bases from J, with 16 bases in between. The CDR3 totals 15 residues. The germline CDR1 and CDR2 sequences are MDHEN and SYDVKM. CDR3 DNA sequence: TGTGCCAGCACCGTTATGGGGGTCAACAATCAGCCCCAGCATTTT. This gives the protein CASTVMGVNNQPQHF.

The V call is TRBV28, the J call TRBJ1-4; D call uncertain. There are 18 residues in the CDR3. Germline V gene sequence: CDR1 MDHEN, CDR2 SYDVKM. V was trimmed by 3 bases and J by 0 bases, leaving 17 bases between them. Here the CDR3 reads CASSFAKRTGPTNEKLFF. The CDR3 nucleotides read TGTGCCAGCAGTTTTGCTAAGAGGACGGGCCCAACTAATGAAAAACTGTTTTTT.

This rearrangement joins TRBV9 to TRBJ1-4; D possibly corresponds to TRBD1 (6 bases). The CDR3 spans 15 residues. Germline CDR1 SGDLS, CDR2 YYNGEE. Trimming pared 4 bases from V and 3 bases from J, leaving 13 bases between. The chain's CDR3 is CASSPQGQPNEKLFF. CDR3 in DNA: TGTGCCAGCAGCCCTCAGGGGCAACCTAATGAAAAACTGTTTTTT. The entire variable domain, with the rest obtained from reference TRBV9 and TRBJ1-4, is as follows: DSGVTQTPKHLITATGQRVTLRCSPRSGDLSVYWYQQSLDQGLQFLIQYYNGEERAKGNILERFSAQQFPDLHSELNLSSLELGDSALYFCASSPQGQPNEKLFFGSGTQLSVL.

The table lists this clone with a few counts. The J gene is TRBJ1-6, the V gene TRBV27; 9 positions agree with TRBD1. CDR1 is MNHEY and CDR2 is SMNVEV in the germline V gene (reference sequence). The CDR3 length is 15 residues. The ends lost 8 bases at V and 5 bases at J; junction bases unmatched: 7. CDR3: CASPGQGWNNSPLHF. The CDR3 DNA sequence: TGTGCCAGCCCGGGACAGGGATGGAATAATTCACCCCTCCACTTT.

V usage is TRBV28 and J usage is TRBJ1-4; D ambiguous. The CDR3 is 15 amino acids. The ends were cut back, 3 bases at V and 8 bases at J, with 16 bases in the middle. CDR1 and CDR2 (germline): MDHEN, SYDVKM. This CDR3 reads CASSLAIDLLEKLFF. As DNA, the CDR3 is TGTGCCAGCAGTTTGGCGATCGACCTTCTAGAAAAACTGTTTTTT.

The rearrangement links TRBV2 to TRBJ2-1, with D unresolved. Germline values: CDR1 SNHLY, CDR2 FYNNEI. This CDR3 has 13 amino acids. V was shortened by 3 bases and J by 9 bases, with 12 bases between the two germline ends. CDR3 loop: CASSEGLYAEQFF. CDR3 bases: TGTGCCAGCAGTGAGGGCCTTTACGCTGAGCAGTTCTTC.

The chain has TRBV7-6 and TRBJ2-1; no clear D gene. The CDR3 covers 18 residues. Trimming pared 1 base from V and 3 bases from J, leaving 19 bases between. The germline V gene encodes CDR1 SGHVS and CDR2 FNYEAQ. Written as DNA, the CDR3 is TGTGCCAGCAGCTTAGTGGTGGCAGAGAACAAGGGCTACAATGAGCAGTTCTTC. Its translation is CASSLVVAENKGYNEQFF.

This sequence joins TRBV11-2 and TRBJ2-4; D is unclear. This CDR3 has 13 amino acids. CDR1 SGHAT and CDR2 FQNNGV come from the germline V gene. The ends were cut back, 1 base at V and 3 bases at J, with 4 bases in the middle. The CDR3 nucleotides are TGTGCCAGCAGCTTAGGGGTCAAAAACATTCAGTACTTC. Its protein product is CASSLGVKNIQYF.

J is TRBJ2-7 and V is TRBV21-1; TRBD1 is taken as the D call from the table, unchecked against the DNA. TRBV21-1 is a recognized pseudogene. The CDR3 is made up of 17 amino acids. In DNA form, the CDR3 reads TGTGCCAGCAGCCCCGACAGGGGGCCCGGATATTCCTACGAGCAGTACTTC. Translation gives CASSPDRGPGYSYEQYF.

The J gene is TRBJ1-1, the V gene TRBV9; the D is unclear. CDR1 is SGDLS, CDR2 YYNGEE, per germline. This CDR3 spans 14 amino acids. Trimming cost V 0 bases and J 4 bases, with 10 bases left between them. The CDR3 region is CASSVEAKATEAFF. DNA for the CDR3: TGTGCCAGCAGCGTAGAGGCCAAAGCCACTGAAGCTTTCTTT.

In this sample, this clone turned up once. The V gene is TRBV30, the J gene TRBJ2-7; no firm D call. Germline V lookup: CDR1 GTSNPN, CDR2 SVGIG (reference sequence). The V end was cut by 1 base, the J end by 0 bases, with 13 bases between. The CDR3 covers 15 residues. CDR3 nucleotides: TGTGCCTGGAGTGGTGGGCTGTCCCCCTCCTACGAGCAGTACTTC. Translating gives CAWSGGLSPSYEQYF.

This chain uses TRBV5-1 with TRBJ2-5, with 7 bases that match TRBD1. The better agreement between TRBJ2-7 and the DNA end casts doubt on the J call. The germline gives CDR1 SGHRS, CDR2 YFSETQ. The CDR3 is made up of 15 amino acids. In DNA form, the CDR3 reads TGCGCCAGCAGCTTGAATACAGGGGCCTTCTCCGAGCAGTACTTC. As protein: CASSLNTGAFSEQYF.

The chain links TRBV13 to TRBJ2-5; 9 nucleotides line up with TRBD1. The assigned J gene may be wrong: the sequence end matches TRBJ2-7 better. Germline values: CDR1 PRHDT, CDR2 FYEKMQ (reference sequence). This CDR3 is built from 16 residues. The CDR3 is CASSLGGTGIGYEQYF. The CDR3 nucleotides are TGTGCCAGCAGCTTAGGCGGGACAGGGATAGGCTACGAGCAGTACTTC.

For the CDR3, the DNA is TGTGCCAGCAGCTCAACGGTATACAATGAGCAGTTCTTC. It specifies CASSSTVYNEQFF. J is TRBJ2-1 and V is TRBV7-2; unclear D gene. The CDR3 spans 13 residues. The V end was cut by 4 bases, the J end by 4 bases, with 8 bases between. CDR1 is SGHTA and CDR2 is FQGNSA in the germline V gene. Drawing the rest from reference TRBV7-2 and TRBJ2-1, the complete variable domain is GAGVSQSPSNKVTEKGKDVELRCDPISGHTALYWYRQSLGQGLEFLIYFQGNSAPDKSGLPSDRFSAERTGGSVSTLTIQRTQQEDSAVYLCASSSTVYNEQFFGPGTRLTVL.

Of note for this clone: At one of its ends the junction is not consistent with the germline gene, which may arise from a read error. The gene calls are TRBV2 and TRBJ1-1; D may be TRBD1 (5 bases). CDR1 is SNHLY, CDR2 FYNNEI, per germline. This CDR3 contains 14 residues. The CDR3 spells CASSVAGMNAEAFF. CDR3 DNA: TGTGCCAGCAGTGTCGCAGGGATGAACGCTGAAGCTTTCTTT.

As for this clone: The sample contains more than one DNA sequence encoding this CDR3. The J gene is TRBJ2-7, the V gene TRBV21-1. TRBV21-1 is deemed a pseudogene. The CDR3 has 14 residues. The CDR3 DNA reads as TGTGCCAGCAGCAAAGTCGCTGCCGCCTACGAGCAGTACTTC. Its translation is CASSKVAAAYEQYF.

This clone was counted a few times. The V call is TRBV19, the J call TRBJ2-3, with 9 bases aligning to TRBD2. Per the germline V gene, CDR1 is LNHDA and CDR2 is SQIVND (reference sequence). The CDR3 length is 16 residues. V lost 3 bases to trimming and J lost 4 bases; unmatched junction nucleotides: 8. CDR3 sequence: CASSITAGGLADTQYF. DNA for the CDR3: TGTGCCAGTAGTATTACGGCGGGAGGGCTCGCAGATACGCAGTATTTT.

With regard to this clone: An end of the junction differs from the germline gene, which may be a read error. The chain has TRBV30 and TRBJ1-5; D is uncertain. The CDR3 extends over 15 amino acids. Germline CDR1 reads GTSNPN; CDR2 reads SVGIG (reference sequence). CDR3 DNA sequence: TGTGCCTGGAGTATAGGATCGTCTAGCAATCAGCCCCGGCATTTT. Translating it yields CAWSIGSSSNQPRHF.

This chain connects TRBV6-5 to TRBJ2-5; 8 bases agree with TRBD1. Germline CDR1 reads MNHEY; CDR2 reads SVGAGI. This CDR3 has 15 amino acids. The J segment lost 7 bases and the V segment lost 3 bases, leaving 10 bases of the junction unmatched. CDR3: CASSYSGSTGGTQYF. Here the CDR3 DNA reads TGTGCCAGCAGTTATTCCGGGAGCACAGGGGGGACCCAGTACTTC.

The chain is built from TRBV28 and TRBJ1-5; D gene uncertain. Germline CDR1 and CDR2: MDHEN and SYDVKM. This CDR3 has 16 residues. The V end was cut by 6 bases, the J end by 4 bases, with 19 bases between. The chain's CDR3 is CASSSLPDGINQPQHF. DNA of the CDR3: TGTGCCAGCAGCTCCCTACCCGACGGCATAAATCAGCCCCAGCATTTT.

V gene TRBV7-9 combines with J gene TRBJ2-1, with TRBD1 identical over 7 bases. The CDR3 is 16 amino acids. Germline-derived CDR1 and CDR2 are SEHNR and FQNEAQ (reference sequence). Trimming took 1 base from V and 5 from J; bases not matched to a gene: 8. CDR3 nucleotide sequence: TGTGCCAGCAGCTTAGGGGTAGGGGACAGCAACAATGAGCAGTTCTTC. Its protein is CASSLGVGDSNNEQFF. The full variable domain, completed using reference TRBV7-9 and TRBJ2-1, is DTGVSQNPRHKITKRGQNVTFRCDPISEHNRLYWYRQTLGQGPEFLTYFQNEAQLEKSRLLSDRFSAERPKGSFSTLEIQRTEQGDSAMYLCASSLGVGDSNNEQFFGPGTRLTVL.

The chain is built from TRBV10-1 and TRBJ2-3; tentatively, D is TRBD1 (5 bases). CDR1 is WNHNN, CDR2 SYGVQD, per germline (reference sequence). The CDR3 covers 13 residues. Trimming took 6 bases from V and 5 from J, leaving 12 bases between them. CDR3 sequence (DNA): TGCGCCAGCAGCCACAAAGGGGTAGATACGCAGTATTTT. It codes for CASSHKGVDTQYF.

The V call is TRBV4-1, the J call TRBJ2-7; weak D call: TRBD2 (6 bases). This CDR3 has 15 residues. Deletions cut 4 bases from V and 3 bases from J, with 16 bases between. The V gene's germline CDR1 is MGHRA and CDR2 YSYEKL. CDR3 coding DNA: TGCGCCAGCAGCCCGCAGGGAGGTTTGTTCTACGAGCAGTACTTC. Translated, it gives CASSPQGGLFYEQYF.

This sequence joins TRBV19 and TRBJ2-5; D unresolved. Germline values: CDR1 LNHDA, CDR2 SQIVND (reference sequence). This CDR3 region has 13 residues. V was cut by 1 base and J by 1 base, with 4 bases left in between. CDR3 DNA sequence: TGTGCCAGTAGTATAGGACCCCAAGAGACCCAGTACTTC. Translated: CASSIGPQETQYF.